The entry below describes one T cell receptor beta chain. Its antigen is unidentified. This entry is derived from a study of T cell repertoires in cytomegalovirus infection. About the research overall: HLA-C-restricted CMV epitopes, recently identified, and well-studied HLA-B-restricted ones were used by the study.

TCRdb fed the reads into MiXCR, producing one record per CDR3 protein. The sample carries under 120,000 distinct CDR3 sequences, roughly two fifths recorded once. The CDR3 is 11 amino acids. V dropped 3 bases and J dropped 1 base, with 3 bases sitting between them. CDR1 and CDR2 from the germline V gene are DFQATT and SNEGSKA (reference sequence). The origin of this receptor is a human donor in good health (CMV status not recorded). Some clones in this sample may be carry-over from other donors' samples. V is TRBV20-1 and J is TRBJ1-1; D is unclear. The sample was CD8+ T cells from cultured PBMCs, taken from culture after CMV antigen stimulation. The CDR3 loop reads CSASRNTEAFF. For the CDR3, the DNA is TGCAGTGCTAGCCGGAACACTGAAGCTTTCTTT.